The TCR beta chain described here comes from a study of T cell repertoires in cytomegalovirus infection. Study-wide context: It was recently identified HLA-C-restricted and well-studied HLA-B-restricted CMV epitopes that the study used. Through public TCR beta signatures, both CMV infection and matching HLA type were indicated. Points from the study as a whole: HLA-C-restricted TCR beta clonotypes specific for CMV led the ex vivo response. Totalled public TCR beta family frequency picked out people who carried CMV plus the relevant HLA.

With regard to this clonotype: The antigen remains undetermined.

This CDR3 has 19 residues. Germline-derived CDR1 and CDR2 are MGHRA and YSYEKL. The junction had 14 bases not matched to a gene; V was cut back by 3 bases and J by 3 bases. TCRdb used MiXCR to reprocess the reads, holding one entry per CDR3 protein. This table has about 310,000 distinct CDR3 sequences, 20% to 25% appearing once. The sequence was obtained from a human donor in good health (CMV status not recorded). Some clones in this sample may be carry-over from other donors' samples. The material was cultured PBMCs, obtained from culture after CMV antigen stimulation. The rearrangement uses TRBV4-1 and TRBJ1-4, with 9 nucleotides matching TRBD1. The CDR3 reads CASSHPVTGGRGSNEKLFF. CDR3 nucleotides: TGCGCCAGCAGCCACCCCGTGACAGGGGGGCGGGGGTCTAATGAAAAACTGTTTTTT.